Shown below are 13 T cell receptor beta chains from a single sample sequenced in a study of shared T cell receptors in the human thymus. The repertoire was sequenced with immunoSEQ multiplex PCR; TCRdb's copy has only in-frame clones and lacks some. Of just under 550,000 clones in the sample, about 84% were seen once. These data are also associated with another study on human thymus T cells.

What was sequenced was thymocytes. Receptor source: a boy in the first two years of life with a congenital heart defect.

This clone has just one count. The J gene is TRBJ2-7, the V gene TRBV7-9; possibly TRBD1 for D (6 bases). Per the germline V gene, CDR1 is SEHNR and CDR2 is FQNEAQ (reference sequence). The CDR3 is 14 residues long. V was clipped by 5 bases and J by 5 bases, with 16 bases between them. This CDR3 reads CASSPGTPLHEQYF. The CDR3 DNA is TGTGCCAGCAGCCCGGGGACACCCCTTCACGAGCAGTACTTC. The full variable domain, with the rest looked up from reference TRBV7-9 and TRBJ2-7, is DTGVSQNPRHKITKRGQNVTFRCDPISEHNRLYWYRQTLGQGPEFLTYFQNEAQLEKSRLLSDRFSAERPKGSFSTLEIQRTEQGDSAMYLCASSPGTPLHEQYFGPGTRLTVT.

J is TRBJ2-3 and V is TRBV30; 9 bases map to TRBD2. Trimming took 8 bases from V and 0 from J; bases not matched to a gene: 18. This CDR3 is built from 18 residues. The germline V gene encodes CDR1 GTSNPN and CDR2 SVGIG (reference sequence). The CDR3 DNA reads TGTGCCGGCTGGACTAGCGAACCGAAAAGCCCTAGCACAGATACGCAGTATTTT. It yields the protein CAGWTSEPKSPSTDTQYF.

The rearrangement links TRBV27 to TRBJ1-1; D is possibly TRBD1 (5 bases). This CDR3 has 14 amino acids. Deletions cut 3 bases from V and 4 bases from J, with 12 bases between. CDR1 and CDR2 (germline): MNHEY, SMNVEV (reference sequence). CDR3 DNA sequence: TGTGCCAGCAGTTTTGGCAGGGCAAGCACTGAAGCTTTCTTT. Residues: CASSFGRASTEAFF.

This clone was counted a single time. This sequence joins TRBV11-2 and TRBJ1-2; D remains ambiguous. Germline values: CDR1 SGHAT, CDR2 FQNNGV. CDR3 length: 16 residues. The germline V and J ends were trimmed by 5 bases and 4 bases, with 20 bases remaining between them. This CDR3 reads CASSLQWRQAPYGYTF. The DNA for the CDR3 is TGTGCCAGCAGCCTGCAATGGAGGCAGGCCCCCTATGGCTACACCTTC.

The chain joins TRBV6-1 to TRBJ2-7; TRBD2 agrees at 14 bases. The CDR3 has 17 residues. Trimming removed 0 bases from V and 6 bases from J; junction bases left unmatched: 7. Per the germline V gene, CDR1 is MNHNS and CDR2 is SASEGT. CDR3 protein: CASSEADWTSGRCEQYF. The CDR3 region has the DNA TGTGCCAGCAGTGAAGCAGATTGGACTAGCGGGAGGTGCGAGCAGTACTTC.

The genes are TRBV27 and TRBJ2-7, with 13 bases fitting TRBD2. The ends lost 5 bases at V and 1 base at J; junction bases unmatched: 14. Germline V gene sequence: CDR1 MNHEY, CDR2 SMNVEV (reference sequence). The CDR3 consists of 19 residues. The CDR3 loop reads CASSPPGTSGTPWSYEQYF. CDR3 DNA: TGTGCCAGCAGTCCCCCCGGGACTAGCGGGACCCCGTGGTCCTACGAGCAGTACTTC.

This chain joins TRBV30 and TRBJ1-2; no definite D call. Per the germline V gene, CDR1 is GTSNPN and CDR2 is SVGIG (reference sequence). CDR3 length: 13 amino acids. V was trimmed by 2 bases and J by 2 bases, leaving 9 bases between them. The CDR3 nucleotides are TGTGCCTGGAGTCCGACGGGGAACTATGGCTACACCTTC. The encoded protein is CAWSPTGNYGYTF.

The chain links TRBV6-1 to TRBJ2-1, with 7 bases identical to TRBD1. V was clipped by 7 bases and J by 2 bases; unmatched bases: 5. CDR3 size: 14 residues. Germline V gene sequence: CDR1 MNHNS, CDR2 SASEGT. CDR3 residues: CASISRGTYNEQFF. In DNA, the CDR3 is TGTGCCAGCATCAGCAGGGGGACCTACAATGAGCAGTTCTTC.

The rearrangement joins TRBV5-1 to TRBJ1-1, with D possibly matching TRBD1 (5 bases). The CDR3 covers 12 residues. V was trimmed by 4 bases and J by 8 bases, leaving 12 bases between them. The germline V gene encodes CDR1 SGHRS and CDR2 YFSETQ. The DNA of the CDR3 is TGCGCCAGCAGCCCCCAAGGGGTAGAAGCTTTCTTT. Residues: CASSPQGVEAFF. The whole variable domain, remainder taken from reference TRBV5-1 and TRBJ1-1, is KAGVTQTPRYLIKTRGQQVTLSCSPISGHRSVSWYQQTPGQGLQFLFEYFSETQRNKGNFPGRFSGRQFSNSRSEMNVSTLELGDSALYLCASSPQGVEAFFGQGTRLTVV.

The gene calls are TRBV14 and TRBJ1-3, with D unresolved. CDR3 size: 15 residues. V lost 2 bases to trimming and J lost 0 bases, with 8 bases between them. From germline, CDR1 is SGHDN and CDR2 FVKESK. CDR3 nucleotides: TGTGCCAGCAGCCAATATTGGAGCTCTGGAAACACCATATATTTT. Its protein product is CASSQYWSSGNTIYF.

This chain uses TRBV2 with TRBJ2-7, with 7 nucleotides matching TRBD2. The trim removed 4 bases at V and 3 bases at J, leaving 6 bases unmatched. Germline CDR1 and CDR2: SNHLY and FYNNEI. This CDR3 region has 14 residues. Here the CDR3 DNA reads TGTGCCAGCAGTGTTTTCCGGGGGGACTACGAGCAGTACTTC. This gives the protein CASSVFRGDYEQYF.

The chain couples TRBV11-2 to TRBJ2-7; 11 positions match TRBD2. CDR3 length: 17 amino acids. The germline V gene has CDR1 SGHAT and CDR2 FQNNGV. Trimming took 5 bases from V and 6 from J; bases not matched to a gene: 15. CDR3 amino acids: CASSLPPLLAGVCEQYF. CDR3 bases: TGTGCCAGCAGCCTTCCGCCCCTACTAGCGGGAGTGTGCGAGCAGTACTTC.

This clone was seen only once. The CDR3 sequence: CASSQDARASGRGNNEQFF. CDR3 nucleotides: TGTGCCAGCAGCCAAGATGCCCGGGCTAGCGGGAGGGGGAACAATGAGCAGTTCTTC. The chain is built from TRBV4-2 and TRBJ2-1, with 12 bases matching TRBD2. CDR3 size: 19 residues. CDR1 is LGHNA, CDR2 YNFKEQ, per germline. Trimming at V came to 0 bases and at J to 5 bases, leaving 11 bases not matched to a gene.